Below, 20 T cell receptor beta chains from the same sample are listed, as sequenced in a study of lymphopenia after photon versus proton radiotherapy. The method was immunoSEQ multiplex PCR; TCRdb's version includes in-frame clones alone and lacks a portion of them. The table shows 150,000 to 200,000 clones, with about 85% occurring only once. Here the sequenced sample was peripheral blood, taken from a patient treated with photon-based radiotherapy. Receptors were obtained from a man between 45 and 60 years old with gastric cancer.

J is TRBJ2-7 and V is TRBV29-1; TRBD2 aligns across 11 bases. The CDR3 totals 13 residues. Germline CDR1 and CDR2: SQVTM and ANQGSEA. J was trimmed by 2 bases and V by 7 bases; bases with no gene match: 4. The CDR3 region is CSAGGLAAYEQYF. CDR3 coding DNA: TGCAGCGCGGGGGGACTAGCGGCCTACGAGCAGTACTTC.

The genes are TRBV11-3 and TRBJ2-7; 7 bases map to TRBD2. The CDR3 extends over 13 amino acids. Germline-derived CDR1 and CDR2 are SGHNT and YENEEA. The ends lost 5 bases at V and 8 bases at J; junction bases unmatched: 9. The CDR3 sequence is CASSPSGGKQQYF. DNA of the CDR3: TGTGCCAGCAGCCCTAGCGGTGGTAAACAGCAGTACTTC.

The rearrangement joins TRBV5-6 to TRBJ2-7; TRBD2 might be the D (7 bases). Trimming removed 3 bases at V and 5 bases at J, with 12 bases between. Germline CDR1 SGHDT, CDR2 YYEEEE. The CDR3 is 13 residues long. The CDR3 sequence: CASSWGGDDEQYF. As DNA, the CDR3 is TGTGCCAGCAGCTGGGGGGGCGACGACGAGCAGTACTTC.

The rearrangement links TRBV7-8 to TRBJ2-7; possibly TRBD2 for D (6 bases). Germline V gives CDR1 SGHVS, CDR2 FQNEAQ. Between the trimmed V and J ends, which lost 5 bases and 7 bases, there was a span of 18 bases. CDR3 size: 14 residues. CDR3 in amino acids: CASSPPGVQGEQYF. The CDR3 coding sequence is TGTGCCAGCAGCCCGCCGGGGGTACAAGGGGAGCAGTACTTC. Based on the CDR3 plus reference TRBV7-8 and TRBJ2-7, the full variable domain is GAGVSQSPRYKVAKRGQDVALRCDPISGHVSLFWYQQALGQGPEFLTYFQNEAQLDKSGLPSDRFFAERPEGSVSTLKIQRTQQEDSAVYLCASSPPGVQGEQYFGPGTRLTVT.

The chain recombines TRBV5-1 with TRBJ2-6, with TRBD1 identical over 7 bases. The CDR3 consists of 16 residues. Germline CDR1 is SGHRS and CDR2 is YFSETQ. V lost 6 bases, J lost 0 bases, and 6 bases stayed unmatched. The CDR3 spells CASNPGQSSGANVLTF. The CDR3 region has the DNA TGCGCCAGCAACCCGGGACAGAGCTCTGGGGCCAACGTCCTGACTTTC.

The genes are TRBV30 and TRBJ2-7; 8 nucleotides line up with TRBD1. This CDR3 contains 15 residues. The germline V gene encodes CDR1 GTSNPN and CDR2 SVGIG (reference sequence). The V and J ends lost 4 bases and 3 bases, in that order; junction bases with no gene match: 11. CDR3 region: CAWTGTGPVYYEQYF. In DNA form, the CDR3 reads TGTGCCTGGACTGGGACAGGTCCCGTCTACTACGAGCAGTACTTC.

The chain is built from TRBV6-6 and TRBJ2-7, with 10 bases aligning to TRBD2. V shed 7 bases and J 3 bases; nucleotides not matched to a gene: 9. This CDR3 has 15 residues. Per germline, CDR1 MNHNY and CDR2 SVGAGI (reference sequence). CDR3 region: CASTPGLAANYEQYF. For the CDR3, the DNA is TGTGCCAGCACCCCCGGACTAGCGGCGAACTACGAGCAGTACTTC.

V and J are TRBV9 and TRBJ2-1; tentative D call: TRBD1 (7 bases). Germline V CDR1 and CDR2: SGDLS, YYNGEE. Trimming shortened V by 4 bases and J by 3 bases, and 14 bases separated the two germline ends. The CDR3 runs 15 residues. CDR3 residues: CASSLGGQRYNEQFF. The CDR3 bases are TGTGCCAGCAGCCTCGGGGGACAGCGCTACAATGAGCAGTTCTTC. Based on the CDR3 plus reference TRBV9 and TRBJ2-1, the full variable domain is DSGVTQTPKHLITATGQRVTLRCSPRSGDLSVYWYQQSLDQGLQFLIQYYNGEERAKGNILERFSAQQFPDLHSELNLSSLELGDSALYFCASSLGGQRYNEQFFGPGTRLTVL.

This chain uses TRBV11-2 with TRBJ2-7; 10 nucleotides line up with TRBD2. Germline assignment: CDR1 SGHAT and CDR2 FQNNGV. After removal of 5 bases from V and 3 bases from J, the junction contained 7 bases not matched to a gene. The CDR3 spans 15 residues. The CDR3 sequence: CASSHWTSGFYEQYF. The CDR3 DNA reads as TGTGCCAGCAGCCACTGGACTAGCGGTTTCTACGAGCAGTACTTC.

The chain joins TRBV28 to TRBJ2-7, with 10 bases identical to TRBD1. Germline-derived CDR1 and CDR2 are MDHEN and SYDVKM. There are 16 residues in the CDR3. After removal of 6 bases from V and 3 bases from J, the junction contained 11 bases not matched to a gene. The CDR3 is CASSRPLTGGVYEQYF. The CDR3 nucleotides are TGTGCCAGCAGCCGACCCTTGACAGGGGGCGTCTACGAGCAGTACTTC.

The rearrangement links TRBV6-1 to TRBJ2-4, with D perhaps matching TRBD1 or TRBD2 (6 bases each). Germline V CDR1 and CDR2: MNHNS, SASEGT. This CDR3 has 12 amino acids. Deletions cut 8 bases from V and 7 bases from J, with 12 bases between. The chain's CDR3 is CASDGGWNIQYF. CDR3 nucleotide sequence: TGTGCCAGCGACGGGGGCTGGAACATTCAGTACTTC.

V gene TRBV5-1 combines with J gene TRBJ2-5; 12 bases map to TRBD2. CDR1 is SGHRS and CDR2 is YFSETQ in the germline V gene. This CDR3 contains 17 residues. After removal of 3 bases from V and 9 bases from J, the junction contained 15 bases not matched to a gene. The CDR3 DNA reads TGCGCCAGCAGCTACTTTCGGACTAGCGGGGCCCGGTCGGCCCAGTACTTC. This gives the protein CASSYFRTSGARSAQYF. Full variable domain (rest looked up from reference TRBV5-1 and TRBJ2-5): KAGVTQTPRYLIKTRGQQVTLSCSPISGHRSVSWYQQTPGQGLQFLFEYFSETQRNKGNFPGRFSGRQFSNSRSEMNVSTLELGDSALYLCASSYFRTSGARSAQYFGPGTRLLVL.

The CDR3 sequence is CASSLGGANYGYTF. Written as DNA, the CDR3 is TGTGCCAGCAGTTTGGGGGGGGCTAACTATGGCTACACCTTC. This chain uses TRBV27 with TRBJ1-2, with TRBD1 as a possible D gene (5 bases). CDR3 length equals 14 residues. Trimming removed 3 bases from V and 0 bases from J, with 8 bases in between. In germline, CDR1 is MNHEY, CDR2 SMNVEV (reference sequence).

The CDR3 nucleotides read TGTGCCAGCAGCTTAGCATTGACTAGCGGGAAAGGGCAGTTCTTC. It specifies CASSLALTSGKGQFF. The gene calls are TRBV7-2 and TRBJ2-1; 11 bases align to TRBD2. Germline V gene sequence: CDR1 SGHTA, CDR2 FQGNSA. The V and J ends lost 0 bases and 12 bases, in that order; junction bases with no gene match: 7. The CDR3 loop spans 15 amino acids.

The J gene is TRBJ1-2, the V gene TRBV10-2; the D is unclear. The CDR3 covers 13 residues. In germline, CDR1 is WSHSY, CDR2 SAAADI. The V end was cut by 6 bases, the J end by 0 bases, with 8 bases between. CDR3: CASREAANYGYTF. For the CDR3, the DNA is TGCGCCAGCAGGGAGGCCGCTAACTATGGCTACACCTTC.

This clone was picked up one time. This chain joins TRBV18 and TRBJ1-5, with D possibly matching TRBD1 (5 bases). The germline V gene has CDR1 KGHSH and CDR2 LQKENI. This CDR3 has 14 amino acids. Trimming shortened V by 2 bases and J by 5 bases, and 10 bases separated the two germline ends. Written as DNA, the CDR3 is TGTGCCAGCTCACCAGAGGCAGGGTATCAGCCCCAGCATTTT. Protein sequence: CASSPEAGYQPQHF.

This chain joins TRBV6-6 and TRBJ2-7; 8 nucleotides match TRBD2. The V and J ends lost 6 bases and 3 bases, in that order; junction bases with no gene match: 13. The length of the CDR3 is 16 residues. Germline V lookup: CDR1 MNHNY, CDR2 SVGAGI (reference sequence). The CDR3 reads CASRRGGAGDNYEQYF. The CDR3 nucleotides are TGTGCCAGCAGGAGAGGGGGAGCGGGAGACAACTACGAGCAGTACTTC.

V gene TRBV29-1 combines with J gene TRBJ2-2; tentatively, D is TRBD1 (6 bases). Per the germline V gene, CDR1 is SQVTM and CDR2 is ANQGSEA. The CDR3 has 13 residues. V was pared by 3 bases and J by 7 bases, with 12 bases between. DNA for the CDR3: TGCAGCGTTGAGAGGGGGTATGGCGGGGAGCTGTTTTTT. Encoded protein: CSVERGYGGELFF.

The table lists this clone with a count of one. The CDR3 region is CAHRADGNTGELFF. In DNA, the CDR3 is TGTGCCCATCGGGCGGACGGGAACACCGGGGAGCTGTTTTTT. This chain links TRBV10-3 with TRBJ2-2, with D unresolved. In germline, CDR1 is ENHRY, CDR2 SYGVKD. V was trimmed by 11 bases and J by 1 base, leaving 14 bases between them. CDR3 length equals 14 residues.

This clone was recorded once. This chain uses TRBV7-9 with TRBJ1-2; D is possibly TRBD1 (5 bases). Germline CDR1 SEHNR, CDR2 FQNEAQ (reference sequence). Trimming removed 6 bases at V and 4 bases at J, with 15 bases between. This CDR3 is 14 amino acids long. The CDR3 sequence: CASRQVGGFYGYTF. The DNA for the CDR3 is TGTGCCAGCAGACAGGTGGGGGGATTCTATGGCTACACCTTC. Supplemented by reference TRBV7-9 and TRBJ1-2, the full variable domain reads DTGVSQNPRHKITKRGQNVTFRCDPISEHNRLYWYRQTLGQGPEFLTYFQNEAQLEKSRLLSDRFSAERPKGSFSTLEIQRTEQGDSAMYLCASRQVGGFYGYTFGSGTRLTVV.